This is a list of T cell receptor beta chains from one sample in a study of blood T cells in healthy people across ages. TCRdb analysed the 5' RACE reads with MiXCR anew, one entry per CDR3 protein. The sample shows around 800,000 distinct CDR3 sequences, 20% to 30% of them seen only once. This sample also belongs to another study, concerning T cells of mothers and their children.

The sample taken for sequencing was blood. The receptor source for this set is a boy between 5 and 17 years old in good health. The CDR3 runs from the conserved cysteine through the conserved F or W. Each record gives: D gene, J gene, clone size, CDR3 length, V gene, CDR3 DNA, CDR3 protein. The D gene is left open where the match is weak. A row's size may be missing; if present it is once, few, many or a size class.

d_gene: .; j_gene: TRBJ2-1; abundance: once; len: 14; v_gene: TRBV6-1; CDR3nt: TGTGCCAGTACGGGGGGCCAAACCTACAATGAGCAGTTCTTC; CDR3aa: CASTGGQTYNEQFF
d_gene: .; j_gene: TRBJ2-7; abundance: .; len: 15; v_gene: TRBV5-1; CDR3nt: TGCGCCAGCAGCCCAGGTCCTAACGGAGGCTACGAGCAGTACTTC; CDR3aa: CASSPGPNGGYEQYF
d_gene: .; j_gene: TRBJ1-3; abundance: .; len: 15; v_gene: TRBV6-1; CDR3nt: TGTGCCAGCAGTGATGTCTCTTTCTCTGGAAACACCATATATTTT; CDR3aa: CASSDVSFSGNTIYF
d_gene: .; j_gene: TRBJ1-2; abundance: few; len: 14; v_gene: TRBV20-1; CDR3nt: TGCAGTGCTGCAGGGGTTTTGGGGAACTATGGCTACACCTTC; CDR3aa: CSAAGVLGNYGYTF
d_gene: .; j_gene: TRBJ1-4; abundance: once; len: 14; v_gene: TRBV12-3/TRBV12-4; CDR3nt: TGTGCCAGCACCCTTATGGGGTCGGGTGAAAAACTGTTTTTT; CDR3aa: CASTLMGSGEKLFF
d_gene: TRBD1; j_gene: TRBJ2-2; abundance: .; len: 14; v_gene: TRBV5-1; CDR3nt: TGCGCCAGCAGCTCAGACAGGGTCGCCGGGGAGCTGTTTTTT; CDR3aa: CASSSDRVAGELFF
d_gene: TRBD2; j_gene: TRBJ2-1; abundance: .; len: 17; v_gene: TRBV9; CDR3nt: TGTGCCAGCAGCGTAGAACCGGGACTAGCGGGGGGGAATGAGCAGTTCTTC; CDR3aa: CASSVEPGLAGGNEQFF
d_gene: .; j_gene: TRBJ1-2; abundance: few; len: 15; v_gene: TRBV20-1; CDR3nt: TGCAGTGCTAGAGATGGCCGGGGAGCTAACTATGGCTACACCTTC; CDR3aa: CSARDGRGANYGYTF
d_gene: .; j_gene: TRBJ2-5; abundance: .; len: 15; v_gene: TRBV6-6; CDR3nt: TGTGCCAGCAGTTACGGGTGGGGACAACGAGAGACCCAGTACTTC; CDR3aa: CASSYGWGQRETQYF
d_gene: .; j_gene: TRBJ1-4; abundance: few; len: 15; v_gene: TRBV4-2; CDR3nt: TGTGCCAGCACCTCCCGGACGGGAGCGACTGAAAAACTGTTTTTT; CDR3aa: CASTSRTGATEKLFF
d_gene: .; j_gene: TRBJ2-7; abundance: few; len: 15; v_gene: TRBV5-1; CDR3nt: TGCGCCAGCAGCCGGTTGGCAGGGTCGCCTCGCGAGCAGTACTTC; CDR3aa: CASSRLAGSPREQYF
d_gene: .; j_gene: TRBJ2-4; abundance: .; len: 12; v_gene: TRBV27; CDR3nt: TGTGCCAGCGTTTCAGCCAAAAACATTCAGTACTTC; CDR3aa: CASVSAKNIQYF
d_gene: .; j_gene: TRBJ2-5; abundance: .; len: 16; v_gene: TRBV14; CDR3nt: TGTGCCAGCAGCCAAGATCGGGCTAGCGTGGGAGAGACCCAGTACTTC; CDR3aa: CASSQDRASVGETQYF
d_gene: TRBD2; j_gene: TRBJ2-7; abundance: few; len: 14; v_gene: TRBV12-3/TRBV12-4; CDR3nt: TGTGCCAGCAGTGGCCGGGGGGGCCATAGCGAGCAGTACTTC; CDR3aa: CASSGRGGHSEQYF
d_gene: .; j_gene: TRBJ1-4; abundance: .; len: 11; v_gene: TRBV29-1; CDR3nt: TGCAGCGTTGCGGAGACAGAAAAACTGTTTTTT; CDR3aa: CSVAETEKLFF
d_gene: .; j_gene: TRBJ1-5; abundance: .; len: 16; v_gene: TRBV6-1; CDR3nt: TGTGCCAGCAGTGAATCAGATAAGGGCAGCAATCAGCCCCAGCATTTT; CDR3aa: CASSESDKGSNQPQHF
d_gene: .; j_gene: TRBJ2-4; abundance: .; len: 15; v_gene: TRBV20-1; CDR3nt: TGCAGTGCTAGCTCGCAACCCATAGCCAAAAACATTCAGTACTTC; CDR3aa: CSASSQPIAKNIQYF
d_gene: .; j_gene: TRBJ1-2; abundance: few; len: 13; v_gene: TRBV6-5; CDR3nt: TGTGCCAGCAAGATCGGGGGCAAGTATGGCTACACCTTC; CDR3aa: CASKIGGKYGYTF
d_gene: .; j_gene: TRBJ2-6; abundance: few; len: 15; v_gene: TRBV7-9; CDR3nt: TGTGCCAGCGGAACCGGGATCTCTGGGGCCAACGTCCTGACTTTC; CDR3aa: CASGTGISGANVLTF
d_gene: .; j_gene: TRBJ2-7; abundance: .; len: 14; v_gene: TRBV9; CDR3nt: TGTGCCAGCAGCGTAGATGGAGGGTCCTACGAGCAGTACTTC; CDR3aa: CASSVDGGSYEQYF
d_gene: .; j_gene: TRBJ1-4; abundance: few; len: 15; v_gene: TRBV18; CDR3nt: TGTGCCAGCTCACCATCCGGCGTCAGGGATGAAAAACTGTTTTTT; CDR3aa: CASSPSGVRDEKLFF
d_gene: .; j_gene: TRBJ2-5; abundance: few; len: 11; v_gene: TRBV29-1; CDR3nt: TGCAGCGTTGCAACCCTCTACGAGCGGTACTTC; CDR3aa: CSVATLYERYF
d_gene: .; j_gene: TRBJ2-1; abundance: few; len: 11; v_gene: TRBV20-1; CDR3nt: TGCAGTGCTAGGGGGGAGAATGAGCAGTTCTTC; CDR3aa: CSARGENEQFF
d_gene: .; j_gene: TRBJ2-5; abundance: few; len: 15; v_gene: TRBV20-1; CDR3nt: TGCAGTGCTAGAGATCTAATTAGCGGCCAAGAGACCCAGTACTTC; CDR3aa: CSARDLISGQETQYF
d_gene: TRBD2; j_gene: TRBJ2-7; abundance: .; len: 16; v_gene: TRBV4-2; CDR3nt: TGTGCCAGCAGCCAAGAAGACACTAGCGGGTTCTACGAGCAGTACTTC; CDR3aa: CASSQEDTSGFYEQYF
d_gene: .; j_gene: TRBJ1-1; abundance: .; len: 14; v_gene: TRBV7-9; CDR3nt: TGTGCCAGCTCTCCGAGGGGTGCCGACACTGAAGCTTTCTTT; CDR3aa: CASSPRGADTEAFF
d_gene: TRBD1; j_gene: TRBJ2-7; abundance: .; len: 14; v_gene: TRBV7-3; CDR3nt: TGTGCCAGCAGCTTAAACAGGGGGCCGTACGAGCAGTACTTC; CDR3aa: CASSLNRGPYEQYF
d_gene: .; j_gene: TRBJ2-3; abundance: .; len: 14; v_gene: TRBV12-3/TRBV12-4; CDR3nt: TGTGCCAGCACCCTCGCGTGGGGCAGAGATACGCAGTATTTT; CDR3aa: CASTLAWGRDTQYF
d_gene: .; j_gene: TRBJ1-1; abundance: .; len: 13; v_gene: TRBV2; CDR3nt: TGTGCCAGCAGTGATGGCGAGGGTATGGCGGCTTTCTTT; CDR3aa: CASSDGEGMAAFF
d_gene: .; j_gene: TRBJ2-4; abundance: .; len: 15; v_gene: TRBV29-1; CDR3nt: TGCAGCGTTGAAGGACAGGGAGGAGCCAAAAACATTCAGTACTTC; CDR3aa: CSVEGQGGAKNIQYF
d_gene: .; j_gene: TRBJ1-4; abundance: .; len: 14; v_gene: TRBV7-2; CDR3nt: TGTGTCAGCAGCTCGGACAGAAGAAATGAAAAACTGTTTTTT; CDR3aa: CVSSSDRRNEKLFF
d_gene: TRBD2; j_gene: TRBJ2-1; abundance: .; len: 15; v_gene: TRBV29-1; CDR3nt: TGCAGCGTAGCCGGGGGACTAGCGGGACCCAATGAGCAGTTCTTC; CDR3aa: CSVAGGLAGPNEQFF
d_gene: .; j_gene: TRBJ2-1; abundance: few; len: 16; v_gene: TRBV7-3; CDR3nt: TGTGCCAGCAGCTTACGAGGGACGAGCTCCTACAATGAGCAGTTCTTC; CDR3aa: CASSLRGTSSYNEQFF
d_gene: .; j_gene: TRBJ2-4; abundance: .; len: 11; v_gene: TRBV7-9; CDR3nt: TGTGCCAGCAGCTTGGGAACATCTCGGTACTTC; CDR3aa: CASSLGTSRYF
d_gene: .; j_gene: TRBJ2-5; abundance: few; len: 14; v_gene: TRBV6-6; CDR3nt: TGTGCCAGCAGTTACTCGAAAGCTCGGGAGACCCAGTACTTC; CDR3aa: CASSYSKARETQYF
d_gene: TRBD2; j_gene: TRBJ2-1; abundance: .; len: 16; v_gene: TRBV6-4; CDR3nt: TGTGCCAGCAGTGTCTTCGGGCTAGCGGGGGGAAATGAGCAGTTCTTC; CDR3aa: CASSVFGLAGGNEQFF
d_gene: .; j_gene: TRBJ2-1; abundance: many; len: 15; v_gene: TRBV5-1; CDR3nt: TGCGCCAGCAGCTTAGATCGGGTTACCTACAATGAGCAGTTCTTC; CDR3aa: CASSLDRVTYNEQFF
d_gene: TRBD1; j_gene: TRBJ2-7; abundance: .; len: 15; v_gene: TRBV6-6; CDR3nt: TGTGCCAGCAGTTATCCCCGGGACAGGAACAACGAGCAGTACTTC; CDR3aa: CASSYPRDRNNEQYF
d_gene: .; j_gene: TRBJ2-7; abundance: few; len: 12; v_gene: TRBV10-3; CDR3nt: TGTGCCATCAGTGATGACACTTACGAGCAGTACTTC; CDR3aa: CAISDDTYEQYF
d_gene: .; j_gene: TRBJ1-1; abundance: few; len: 15; v_gene: TRBV7-2; CDR3nt: TGTGCCAGCAGCTCGAGAGGGGGGACCTTGATCGAAGCTTTCTTT; CDR3aa: CASSSRGGTLIEAFF
d_gene: .; j_gene: TRBJ1-2; abundance: few; len: 15; v_gene: TRBV7-9; CDR3nt: TGTGCCAGCAGCTTAGTCGGACGGGGCGGGCATGGCTACACCTTC; CDR3aa: CASSLVGRGGHGYTF
d_gene: TRBD2; j_gene: TRBJ2-7; abundance: .; len: 14; v_gene: TRBV6-2/TRBV6-3; CDR3nt: TGTGCCAGCAGAGAACTAGCGGGGGGTTACGAGCAGTACTTC; CDR3aa: CASRELAGGYEQYF
d_gene: .; j_gene: TRBJ2-1; abundance: .; len: 15; v_gene: TRBV4-2; CDR3nt: TGTGCCAGCAGCCCGGCGGGCATCTCCTACAATGAGCAGTTCTTC; CDR3aa: CASSPAGISYNEQFF
d_gene: .; j_gene: TRBJ2-4; abundance: .; len: 15; v_gene: TRBV29-1; CDR3nt: TGCAGCGTTGAAGCGACCCTGAGGGGACGAAACATTCAGTACTTC; CDR3aa: CSVEATLRGRNIQYF